These T cell receptor beta chains were read from a single sample in a study of brain metastases from non-small cell lung cancer. Generated by immunoSEQ multiplex PCR, the TCRdb table keeps only in-frame clones and is missing some. The profile covers a few thousand clones, with 75% to 85% appearing a single time and less than 9% taken by the ten largest. Specimen: tissue from a brain metastasis. All receptors come from a donor at least 40 years old with non-small cell lung cancer. CDR3s include the opening cysteine and the closing phenylalanine or tryptophan. A D gene is named only where the DNA matches it firmly. Size is omitted from some rows. Given values are once, few, many or a class for expanded clones.

TRBJ2-1	NA	TRBV12-3/TRBV12-4	NA	CASSFLGNEQFF	TGTGCCAGCAGTTTTCTAGGCAATGAGCAGTTCTTC
TRBJ1-5	once	TRBV19	NA	CASSILASSISNQPQHF	TGTGCCAGTAGTATTCTGGCCAGCTCCATCAGCAATCAGCCCCAGCATTTT
TRBJ2-7	NA	TRBV4-3	TRBD2	CASSPRLAGGYEQYF	TGCGCCAGCAGCCCTCGACTAGCGGGAGGCTACGAGCAGTACTTC
TRBJ1-2	NA	TRBV15	NA	CATSRVQAVGFGYTF	TGTGCCACCAGCAGAGTACAGGCAGTAGGGTTTGGCTACACCTTC
TRBJ2-7	NA	TRBV19	NA	CASSIRTGVSYEQYF	TGTGCCAGTAGTATAAGGACGGGCGTCTCCTACGAGCAGTACTTC
TRBJ1-6	NA	TRBV6-5	NA	CASRYSGGVGNSPLHF	TGTGCCAGCAGATACTCAGGAGGGGTCGGTAATTCACCCCTCCACTTT
TRBJ1-1	NA	TRBV15	NA	CATSRDRAGAEAFF	TGTGCCACCAGCAGAGATAGGGCAGGCGCTGAAGCTTTCTTT
TRBJ2-2	once	TRBV11-1	NA	CASSPERNTGELFF	TGTGCCAGCAGTCCGGAAAGGAACACCGGGGAGCTGTTTTTT
TRBJ2-1	NA	TRBV6-5	NA	CASSYSGTGLFF	TGTGCCAGCAGTTACTCCGGGACTGGGCTATTCTTC
TRBJ2-2	NA	TRBV5-1	NA	CASSPHRDVNTGELFF	TGCGCCAGCAGCCCCCATAGGGATGTAAACACCGGGGAGCTGTTTTTT
TRBJ2-1	NA	TRBV2	NA	CASSDLGSYNEQFF	TGTGCCAGCAGTGATTTGGGCTCCTACAATGAGCAGTTCTTC
TRBJ2-3	NA	TRBV7-3	NA	CASSLSSGSSTDTQYF	TGTGCCAGCAGCTTAAGTTCCGGGAGTTCCACAGATACGCAGTATTTT
TRBJ2-2	once	TRBV2	TRBD2	CASRRETTGELFF	TGTGCCAGCCGGCGGGAGACCACCGGGGAGCTGTTTTTT
TRBJ2-2	NA	TRBV6-5	NA	CASSSTSTTPGELFF	TGTGCCAGCAGTTCCACTTCGACTACCCCCGGGGAGCTGTTTTTT
TRBJ1-6	NA	TRBV4-3	NA	CASSQARQNNSPLHF	TGCGCCAGCAGCCAAGCTCGACAAAATAATTCACCCCTCCACTTT
TRBJ2-5	NA	TRBV27	TRBD2	CASSSRRAGVGRETQYF	TGTGCCAGCAGTTCCCGCCGGGCGGGGGTGGGTCGGGAGACCCAGTACTTC
TRBJ2-3	NA	TRBV15	NA	CATSRKGRGGTDTQYF	TGTGCCACCAGCAGAAAGGGCAGGGGGGGCACAGATACGCAGTATTTT
TRBJ2-7	few	TRBV5-1	TRBD2	CASSFGTSLNEQYF	TGCGCCAGCAGCTTTGGGACTAGCTTGAACGAGCAGTACTTC
TRBJ2-1	NA	TRBV5-4	NA	CASSLGRQNEQFF	TGTGCCAGCAGCTTGGGACGGCAAAATGAGCAGTTCTTC
TRBJ2-3	NA	TRBV21-1	NA	CASSLRTRTGTDTQYF	TGTGCCAGCAGCCTACGGACTAGAACAGGTACAGATACGCAGTATTTT
TRBJ2-3	NA	TRBV4-3	TRBD2	CASSQDRSGGDTQYF	TGCGCCAGCAGCCAAGATAGAAGCGGGGGGGATACGCAGTATTTT
TRBJ1-2	NA	TRBV6-5	NA	CASSPRGANYTF	TGTGCCAGCAGTCCTCGGGGGGCAAACTACACCTTC
TRBJ2-2	NA	TRBV2	NA	CASSVTPFVTGELFF	TGTGCCAGCAGTGTTACACCCTTTGTTACCGGGGAGCTGTTTTTT
TRBJ2-7	NA	TRBV11-1	NA	CASSVTGTLYEQYF	TGTGCCAGCAGTGTTACCGGGACTCTCTACGAGCAGTACTTC
TRBJ1-2	few	TRBV29-1	NA	CSVDGFYGYTF	TGCAGCGTTGACGGATTCTATGGCTACACCTTC
TRBJ2-1	once	TRBV6-5	TRBD2	CASIKRELYNEQFF	TGTGCCAGTATAAAGCGGGAGCTCTACAATGAGCAGTTCTTC
TRBJ1-5	NA	TRBV28	NA	CASSLQGYGQPQHF	TGTGCCAGCAGCCTACAGGGATATGGTCAGCCCCAGCATTTT
TRBJ2-7	NA	TRBV11-1	NA	CASSKNRDEQYF	TGTGCCAGCAGCAAAAACAGGGACGAGCAGTACTTC
TRBJ2-1	NA	TRBV4-2	NA	CASADLRSNEQFF	TGTGCCAGCGCAGACCTGCGGAGCAATGAGCAGTTCTTC
TRBJ1-1	few	TRBV29-1	NA	CSVDGQPEAFF	TGCAGCGTGGATGGACAGCCTGAAGCTTTCTTT
TRBJ2-1	NA	TRBV7-2	NA	CASRLPGGVKNPHEQFF	TGTGCCAGCAGACTCCCCGGCGGGGTCAAAAACCCCCATGAGCAGTTCTTC
TRBJ2-1	NA	TRBV4-2	TRBD2	CASSQGGLAGNEQFF	TGTGCCAGCAGCCAAGGGGGACTAGCGGGGAACGAGCAGTTCTTC
TRBJ1-6	NA	TRBV12-3/TRBV12-4	NA	CASKPGESPLHF	TGTGCCAGCAAGCCCGGGGAGTCACCCCTCCACTTT
TRBJ2-7	NA	TRBV10-3	TRBD2	CAIRTTSGGPYEQYF	TGTGCCATCAGGACCACTAGCGGGGGGCCCTACGAGCAGTACTTC
TRBJ2-6	NA	TRBV4-3	NA	CASSPRGSNSGANVLTF	TGCGCCAGCAGCCCGAGGGGGTCGAACTCTGGGGCCAACGTCCTGACTTTC
TRBJ2-3	NA	TRBV6-5	TRBD1	CASSPRTGSDTQYF	TGTGCCAGCAGTCCTCGGACAGGGAGCGATACGCAGTATTTT
TRBJ1-1	NA	TRBV5-1	NA	CASSLDGASTEAFF	TGCGCCAGCAGCTTGGACGGGGCTAGTACTGAAGCTTTCTTT
TRBJ1-1	NA	TRBV6-5	TRBD1	CAGNRGYGTEAFF	TGTGCCGGAAACAGGGGATATGGCACTGAAGCTTTCTTT
TRBJ1-3	NA	TRBV19	TRBD1	CASSNRGSGNTIYF	TGTGCCAGTAGTAACAGGGGCTCTGGAAACACCATATATTTT
TRBJ1-6	NA	TRBV6-6	TRBD1	CASSYDRDTSPLHF	TGTGCCAGCAGCTACGACAGGGATACATCACCCCTCCACTTT